The sample holds one count of the clone carrying this T cell receptor beta chain. The authors' processing: Researchers report that nucleated cell counts were estimated from reference gene primer amplification. The protocol was immunoSEQ multiplex PCR, while the TCRdb copy is restricted to in-frame clones and leaves out a portion. D and trimming come from the DNA, and the V and J calls and clone size come from that table. The data show about 67,000 clones, around 87% seen once. The data originate from a study of blood T cell repertoires in COVID-19. Overall study: Whether acute or convalescent, the COVID-19 samples came from the United States, Italy and Spain. From T cells, B-cell-depleted T cells, or PBMCs came the material, which was cDNA or gDNA.

Trimming left V 5 bases short and J 5 bases short, with 13 bases between. CDR1 and CDR2 from the germline V gene are SGHTA and FQGNSA. The CDR3 covers 14 residues. The sample was peripheral blood. The V call is TRBV7-2, the J call TRBJ2-4; D perhaps matches TRBD1 (8 bases). The source is a man in his fifties or sixties with active COVID-19. CDR3 coding DNA: TGTGCCAGCAGCCCCACAGGGGGGGAAAACATTCAGTACTTC. Its protein is CASSPTGGENIQYF.